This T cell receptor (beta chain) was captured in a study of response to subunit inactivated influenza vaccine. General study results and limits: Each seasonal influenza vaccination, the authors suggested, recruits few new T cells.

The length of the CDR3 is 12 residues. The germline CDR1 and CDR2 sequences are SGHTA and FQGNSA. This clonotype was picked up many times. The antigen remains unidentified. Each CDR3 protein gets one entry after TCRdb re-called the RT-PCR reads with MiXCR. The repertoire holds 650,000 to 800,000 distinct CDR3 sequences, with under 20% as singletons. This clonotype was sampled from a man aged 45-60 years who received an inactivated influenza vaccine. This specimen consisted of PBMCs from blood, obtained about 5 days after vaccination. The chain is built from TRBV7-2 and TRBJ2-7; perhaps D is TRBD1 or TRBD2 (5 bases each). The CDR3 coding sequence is TGTGCGAGTCGCCGGGGACGGTACGAGCAGTACTTC. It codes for CASRRGRYEQYF.